This entry lists 20 T cell receptor beta chains sequenced from one sample in a study of cytomegalovirus exposure and HLA in healthy donors. The repertoire was sequenced with immunoSEQ multiplex PCR; TCRdb's copy has only in-frame clones and lacks some. Among fewer than 200,000 clones listed, more than 75% were seen once. Sequenced: PBMCs. The receptor source for this set is a man in his late teens or twenties in good health and CMV-seropositive.

This clone was seen a single time. This chain joins TRBV5-4 and TRBJ2-7; TRBD1 matches at 8 bases. Germline CDR1 SGHNT, CDR2 YYREEE (reference sequence). The CDR3 runs 15 residues. Unmatched junction bases numbered 7, after V lost 4 bases and J lost 1 base. This chain's CDR3 is CASSPRQGPSYEQYF. The CDR3 DNA sequence: TGTGCCAGCAGCCCCCGACAGGGGCCATCCTACGAGCAGTACTTC.

The V gene is TRBV7-2, the J gene TRBJ1-2; 8 bases are a match to TRBD1. Trimming removed 4 bases from V and 4 bases from J; junction bases left unmatched: 5. This CDR3 has 14 amino acids. Germline values: CDR1 SGHTA, CDR2 FQGNSA. The CDR3 loop reads CASSSSDRGYGYTF. In nucleotides, the CDR3 is TGTGCCAGCAGCTCCTCCGACAGGGGCTATGGCTACACCTTC. The entire variable domain, with the rest obtained from reference TRBV7-2 and TRBJ1-2, is as follows: GAGVSQSPSNKVTEKGKDVELRCDPISGHTALYWYRQSLGQGLEFLIYFQGNSAPDKSGLPSDRFSAERTGGSVSTLTIQRTQQEDSAVYLCASSSSDRGYGYTFGSGTRLTVV.

Here the CDR3 reads CATMDRVPTDTQYF. CDR3 sequence (DNA): TGTGCCACCATGGACAGGGTGCCAACAGATACGCAGTATTTT. The rearrangement joins TRBV27 to TRBJ2-3; 8 nucleotides agree with TRBD1. CDR3 length: 14 amino acids. The J segment lost 3 bases and the V segment lost 10 bases, leaving 9 bases of the junction unmatched. The germline CDR1 and CDR2 sequences are MNHEY and SMNVEV (reference sequence).

The chain's CDR3 is CAGSRGSAQETQYF. The CDR3 DNA reads TGTGCCGGCTCAAGGGGTTCAGCCCAAGAGACCCAGTACTTC. This rearrangement joins TRBV2 to TRBJ2-5; D may be TRBD1 (5 bases). The CDR3 is 14 residues long. Germline lookup yields CDR1 SNHLY and CDR2 FYNNEI. V was trimmed by 11 bases and J by 1 base, leaving 17 bases between them.

The rearrangement joins TRBV10-3 to TRBJ1-4; D might be TRBD1 (5 bases). This CDR3 region has 17 residues. V was pared by 3 bases and J by 0 bases, with 14 bases between. The germline CDR1 and CDR2 sequences are ENHRY and SYGVKD. CDR3 protein: CAISDFLQGATNEKLFF. The CDR3, as DNA: TGTGCCATCAGTGACTTCCTTCAGGGCGCAACTAATGAAAAACTGTTTTTT.

This clone was counted only a few times. The chain is built from TRBV7-6 and TRBJ2-7; possibly TRBD2 for D (5 bases). V lost 2 bases to trimming and J lost 0 bases, with 11 bases between them. The CDR3 is 15 residues long. CDR1 is SGHVS, CDR2 FNYEAQ, per germline. CDR3 bases: TGTGCCAGCAGCTTATTTAGCGCGAGCTCCTACGAGCAGTACTTC. Translated: CASSLFSASSYEQYF.

The gene calls are TRBV30 and TRBJ1-1; D is possibly TRBD1 (6 bases). With 4 bases removed from V and 1 base from J, the gap between germline ends came to 10 bases. Germline CDR1 GTSNPN, CDR2 SVGIG (reference sequence). This CDR3 comprises 13 residues. This CDR3 is CAWTGQSNTEAFF. Written as DNA, the CDR3 is TGTGCCTGGACCGGACAGTCGAACACTGAAGCTTTCTTT.

The chain joins TRBV4-3 to TRBJ2-5; D is ambiguous. V gave up 1 base and J gave up 6 bases, with 9 bases separating them. Per germline, CDR1 LGHNA and CDR2 YSLEER. CDR3 length equals 13 residues. The CDR3 here is CASSQGDSKTQYF. The CDR3 DNA reads as TGCGCCAGCAGCCAAGGAGACTCAAAGACCCAGTACTTC.

V and J are TRBV11-2 and TRBJ2-1; TRBD2 agrees at 10 bases. V lost 5 bases to trimming and J lost 9 bases; unmatched junction nucleotides: 7. The CDR3 loop spans 14 amino acids. Germline CDR1 SGHAT, CDR2 FQNNGV. The CDR3 coding sequence is TGTGCCAGCAGCCGTATAGCGGGAGGATCTGAGCAGTTCTTC. Protein: CASSRIAGGSEQFF.

The J gene is TRBJ2-7, the V gene TRBV19; D is possibly TRBD2 (5 bases). V dropped 4 bases and J dropped 3 bases, with 10 bases sitting between them. The length of the CDR3 is 13 residues. The germline gives CDR1 LNHDA, CDR2 SQIVND (reference sequence). The CDR3 reads CASSNYEGYEQYF. The CDR3 nucleotides read TGTGCCAGTAGTAACTATGAGGGCTACGAGCAGTACTTC.

This clone was found once. The rearrangement joins TRBV6-4 to TRBJ2-2, with 8 nucleotides matching TRBD2. From germline, CDR1 is MRHNA and CDR2 SNTAGT. V gave up 3 bases and J gave up 3 bases; unmatched junction bases: 0. The CDR3 length is 14 residues. The CDR3 nucleotides read TGTGCCAGCAGTGAGGGACTAGACACCGGGGAGCTGTTTTTT. Protein product: CASSEGLDTGELFF.

This sequence joins TRBV29-1 and TRBJ2-3; 10 bases match TRBD2. Trimming cost V 5 bases and J 0 bases; bases outside gene matches: 5. CDR3 length: 15 residues. Germline V gene data show CDR1 as SQVTM and CDR2 as ANQGSEA. The CDR3 reads CSVSGLAASTDTQYF. The CDR3 DNA follows: TGCAGCGTTTCAGGACTAGCGGCTAGCACAGATACGCAGTATTTT.

The rearrangement joins TRBV9 to TRBJ2-7; D gene unclear. Trimming removed 4 bases from V and 1 base from J, with 9 bases in between. The length of the CDR3 is 13 residues. The germline CDR1 and CDR2 sequences are SGDLS and YYNGEE. The CDR3 coding sequence is TGTGCCAGCAGCACAGATCAATCCTACGAGCAGTACTTC. Translating it yields CASSTDQSYEQYF. Variable domain in full (rest from reference TRBV9 and TRBJ2-7): DSGVTQTPKHLITATGQRVTLRCSPRSGDLSVYWYQQSLDQGLQFLIQYYNGEERAKGNILERFSAQQFPDLHSELNLSSLELGDSALYFCASSTDQSYEQYFGPGTRLTVT.

This chain uses TRBV25-1 with TRBJ2-1; 11 positions agree with TRBD2. Germline V gives CDR1 MGHDK, CDR2 SYGVNS. V lost 4 bases, J lost 9 bases, and 5 bases stayed unmatched. CDR3 length: 14 amino acids. This CDR3 reads CASSASGGRFEQFF. CDR3 in DNA: TGTGCCAGCAGTGCTAGCGGGGGGAGGTTTGAGCAGTTCTTC.

This chain connects TRBV6-5 to TRBJ1-2; D may be TRBD1 (6 bases). The CDR3 length is 14 residues. The V gene lost 8 bases and the J gene lost 0 bases, with 13 bases spanning the gap. The germline CDR1 and CDR2 sequences are MNHEY and SVGAGI. The CDR3 bases are TGTGCCAGCGCGGGGGGCTCATCTAACTATGGCTACACCTTC. Protein: CASAGGSSNYGYTF.

This chain uses TRBV7-6 with TRBJ1-5; 7 positions agree with TRBD1. Germline CDR1 SGHVS, CDR2 FNYEAQ. Trimming at V came to 0 bases and at J to 0 bases, leaving 5 bases not matched to a gene. The CDR3 loop spans 17 amino acids. The CDR3 protein is CASSLAEGADSNQPQHF. As DNA, the CDR3 is TGTGCCAGCAGCTTAGCGGAGGGGGCTGATAGCAATCAGCCCCAGCATTTT.

This sequence joins TRBV27 and TRBJ2-7, with 7 bases fitting TRBD2. CDR1 MNHEY and CDR2 SMNVEV come from the germline V gene (reference sequence). The trim removed 4 bases at V and 6 bases at J, leaving 9 bases unmatched. This CDR3 has 14 amino acids. Written as DNA, the CDR3 is TGTGCCAGCAGTTGGGAGGGGAGCTCCCCCGAGCAGTACTTC. Amino acid sequence: CASSWEGSSPEQYF.

The chain recombines TRBV2 with TRBJ1-1, with a tentative D call TRBD1 (5 bases). CDR1 and CDR2 (germline): SNHLY, FYNNEI. Between the trimmed V and J ends, which lost 4 bases and 0 bases, there was a span of 9 bases. The CDR3 has 14 residues. CDR3 DNA sequence: TGTGCCAGCAGTGTCGAACAGGTGAACACTGAAGCTTTCTTT. As protein: CASSVEQVNTEAFF.

V is TRBV7-3 and J is TRBJ1-6; D is ambiguous. Germline CDR1 reads SGHTA; CDR2 reads FQGTGA. The CDR3 has 14 residues. V lost 2 bases and J lost 6, with 8 bases in between. Written as DNA, the CDR3 is TGTGCCAGCAGCTTATTTTACTTTAATTCACCCCTCCACTTT. Translation gives CASSLFYFNSPLHF.

The chain joins TRBV5-1 to TRBJ1-2, with D maybe TRBD1 (5 bases). CDR1 is SGHRS and CDR2 is YFSETQ in the germline V gene. This CDR3 comprises 15 residues. V shed 0 bases and J shed 6 bases, with 15 bases lying between them. The CDR3 sequence is CASSLEWTTFDGYTF. In DNA form, the CDR3 reads TGCGCCAGCAGCTTGGAGTGGACAACTTTTGATGGCTACACCTTC.